A single sample gave rise to the 18 T cell receptor beta chains below, sequenced in a study of shared clonotypes between healthy human individuals. The assay was immunoSEQ multiplex PCR, and TCRdb's table has in-frame clones only and misses some. Of about 1.1 million clones in the sample, about four fifths are singletons; the top ten hold around 0.6%. The sample comprised memory CD4+ T cells from PBMCs. Subset indicated: CD45RA-negative fraction. The receptors come from a man younger than 35 in good health. Some clones in this sample may be carry-over from other donors' samples.

This clone was detected only a few times. This may arise from a read error, as a much more abundant clone is one base away. J is TRBJ1-2 and V is TRBV30; D not resolved. V lost 0 bases to trimming and J lost 7 bases, with 6 bases between them. The CDR3 extends over 11 amino acids. Germline CDR1 is GTSNPN and CDR2 is SVGIG (reference sequence). In DNA form, the CDR3 reads TGTGCCTGGAGTGTAGTCAGTGGCTACACCTTC. Translation: CAWSVVSGYTF.

The chain employs TRBV5-1 and TRBJ2-2; D is unclear. Between the trimmed V and J ends, which lost 2 bases and 6 bases, there was a span of 8 bases. The CDR3 is made up of 13 amino acids. Germline CDR1 SGHRS, CDR2 YFSETQ. The DNA of the CDR3 is TGCGCCAGCAGCTTTTTGACGGCCGGGGAGCTGTTTTTT. Residues: CASSFLTAGELFF.

V gene TRBV30 combines with J gene TRBJ1-2, with TRBD1 identical over 8 bases. This CDR3 has 12 amino acids. Unmatched junction bases numbered 4, after V lost 7 bases and J lost 3 bases. In germline, CDR1 is GTSNPN, CDR2 SVGIG (reference sequence). CDR3 DNA sequence: TGTGCCTATGCAGGGGGCTACTATGGCTACACCTTC. Residues: CAYAGGYYGYTF.

J is TRBJ1-2 and V is TRBV7-2; D uncertain. V lost 5 bases and J 4 bases, leaving 11 bases between the germline ends. The germline gives CDR1 SGHTA, CDR2 FQGNSA. The CDR3 runs 13 residues. The CDR3: CASSTSLFYGYTF. The CDR3 nucleotides read TGTGCCAGCAGCACCAGCTTATTCTATGGCTACACCTTC.

The chain uses TRBV28 and TRBJ1-3, with a possible D match to TRBD1 (5 bases). Germline CDR1 and CDR2: MDHEN and SYDVKM. This CDR3 spans 16 amino acids. V lost 3 bases to trimming and J lost 0 bases, with 12 bases between them. The CDR3 loop reads CASSFTGIDSGNTIYF. In nucleotides, the CDR3 is TGTGCCAGCAGTTTTACAGGTATAGACTCTGGAAACACCATATATTTT.

V is TRBV7-6 and J is TRBJ1-3; D is ambiguous. The V gene lost 1 base and the J gene lost 2 bases, with 18 bases spanning the gap. The germline V gene encodes CDR1 SGHVS and CDR2 FNYEAQ. This CDR3 is 18 amino acids long. CDR3 in amino acids: CASSLVPYGRGTGNTIYF. The CDR3 bases are TGTGCCAGCAGCTTAGTTCCGTATGGAAGAGGGACTGGAAACACCATATATTTT. The variable domain in full, with the rest retrieved from reference TRBV7-6 and TRBJ1-3, is GAGVSQSPRYKVTKRGQDVALRCDPISGHVSLYWYRQALGQGPEFLTYFNYEAQQDKSGLPNDRFSAERPEGSISTLTIQRTEQRDSAMYRCASSLVPYGRGTGNTIYFGEGSWLTVV.

This clone has only one observation. Different DNA sequences within this sample yield the same CDR3. The chain employs TRBV5-1 and TRBJ2-2, with 10 bases identical to TRBD2. CDR3 length: 16 residues. Germline-derived CDR1 and CDR2 are SGHRS and YFSETQ. V lost 4 bases, J lost 0 bases, and 3 bases stayed unmatched. CDR3 coding DNA: TGCGCCAGCAGCAGCGGACTAGCGGCGAACACCGGGGAGCTGTTTTTT. Encoded protein: CASSSGLAANTGELFF.

The chain couples TRBV6-5 to TRBJ2-7; the match to TRBD2 covers 11 bases. CDR1 MNHEY and CDR2 SVGAGI come from the germline V gene. This CDR3 has 16 amino acids. J gave up 4 bases and V 2 bases, and 7 bases lay outside the gene matches. CDR3 amino acids: CASSYRSLAGAYEQYF. The CDR3 DNA reads TGTGCCAGCAGTTACCGATCACTAGCGGGAGCTTACGAGCAGTACTTC.

The chain combines TRBV11-1 with TRBJ1-3, with a possible D match to TRBD1 (5 bases). Trimming cost V 6 bases and J 0 bases, with 9 bases left between them. The germline gives CDR1 SGHAT, CDR2 FQDESV (reference sequence). This CDR3 region has 14 residues. For the CDR3, the DNA is TGTGCCAGCAGTTACGACAGCTCTGGAAACACCATATATTTT. Translating gives CASSYDSSGNTIYF.

This chain links TRBV25-1 with TRBJ2-1; the D is unclear. The CDR3 extends over 12 amino acids. The germline V gene encodes CDR1 MGHDK and CDR2 SYGVNS. Trimming took off 5 bases at V and 9 bases at J, with 11 bases between the two ends. CDR3 in amino acids: CASSKKGIEQFF. The CDR3 coding sequence is TGTGCCAGCAGTAAGAAGGGTATTGAGCAGTTCTTC.

The V call is TRBV28, the J call TRBJ2-6, with D maybe TRBD1 (6 bases). The V gene lost 4 bases and the J gene lost 2 bases, with 12 bases spanning the gap. The germline V gene encodes CDR1 MDHEN and CDR2 SYDVKM. The length of the CDR3 is 16 residues. Here the CDR3 reads CASSSLQGTGANVLTF. CDR3 DNA sequence: TGTGCCAGCAGTTCCTTACAGGGAACTGGGGCCAACGTCCTGACTTTC.

The gene calls are TRBV19 and TRBJ2-7; no clear D. The CDR3 extends over 14 amino acids. The germline V gene encodes CDR1 LNHDA and CDR2 SQIVND (reference sequence). Trimming left V 5 bases short and J 1 base short, with 12 bases between. DNA for the CDR3: TGTGCCAGTAGTCCTCAGCAACCATCCTACGAGCAGTACTTC. Protein: CASSPQQPSYEQYF.

As for this clone: The sample carries other DNA sequences with the same CDR3. The genes are TRBV6-6 and TRBJ2-3, with D uncertain. The V and J ends lost 0 bases and 3 bases respectively, with 7 bases between them. Per the germline V gene, CDR1 is MNHNY and CDR2 is SVGAGI (reference sequence). CDR3 length equals 14 residues. The DNA of the CDR3 is TGTGCCAGCAGTTACTCAGGTCGGACAGATACGCAGTATTTT. It yields the protein CASSYSGRTDTQYF.

J is TRBJ2-7 and V is TRBV7-3; 12 bases agree with TRBD1. From germline, CDR1 is SGHTA and CDR2 FQGTGA. The CDR3 runs 17 residues. V lost 5 bases to trimming and J lost 1 base; unmatched junction nucleotides: 9. In DNA form, the CDR3 reads TGTGCCAGCAGCCGAGGGACAGGGGGCCATTTATCCTACGAGCAGTACTTC. Its translation: CASSRGTGGHLSYEQYF.

Notes on this clone: Other DNA variants within this sample encode the same CDR3. V is TRBV27 and J is TRBJ2-7, with D perhaps matching TRBD2 (6 bases). CDR1 is MNHEY and CDR2 is SMNVEV in the germline V gene (reference sequence). Trimming left V 5 bases short and J 4 bases short, with 9 bases between. There are 12 residues in the CDR3. CDR3 protein: CASSHRGYEQYF. DNA of the CDR3: TGTGCCAGCAGTCACCGGGGGTACGAGCAGTACTTC.

The V and J genes are TRBV5-1 and TRBJ2-5; the match to TRBD1 covers 7 bases. The CDR3 is made up of 14 amino acids. Unmatched junction bases numbered 7, after V lost 3 bases and J lost 5 bases. Germline CDR1 is SGHRS and CDR2 is YFSETQ. The CDR3 nucleotides are TGCGCCAGCAGCTCCCCCGGGACAGCCGAGACCCAGTACTTC. Translating it yields CASSSPGTAETQYF.

The chain is built from TRBV4-1 and TRBJ2-7; D assignment may be TRBD1 or TRBD2 (7 bases each). Trimming removed 4 bases from V and 0 bases from J, with 19 bases in between. This CDR3 has 17 amino acids. The germline CDR1 and CDR2 sequences are MGHRA and YSYEKL. Here the CDR3 reads CASSLLPGGTDSYEQYF. In DNA, the CDR3 is TGCGCCAGCAGCCTCTTACCCGGGGGGACAGACTCCTACGAGCAGTACTTC.

As for this clone: In the same sample, other DNA sequences code for this CDR3. The chain couples TRBV28 to TRBJ2-7; D is unresolved. Germline V gives CDR1 MDHEN, CDR2 SYDVKM. The CDR3 length is 12 residues. V lost 6 bases to trimming and J lost 2 bases, with 8 bases between them. This CDR3 reads CASRGPTYEQYF. The CDR3 DNA follows: TGTGCCAGCAGAGGTCCAACCTACGAGCAGTACTTC.